A single sample is the source of the 3 T cell receptor beta chains below, sequenced in a study of T cell responses to AZD1222 COVID-19 vaccine. Sequencing was performed with immunoSEQ multiplex PCR; in TCRdb, only in-frame clones are kept and a portion is missing. The sample lists about 160,000 clones; 80% to 90% were seen once. The source material was peripheral blood, sampled on day 0 of AZD1222 vaccination. Receptor source: an adult in good health.

This chain connects TRBV7-9 to TRBJ2-2; no clear D. CDR3 length: 13 residues. Per the germline V gene, CDR1 is SEHNR and CDR2 is FQNEAQ (reference sequence). The V end was cut by 3 bases, the J end by 2 bases, with 4 bases between. The CDR3 DNA is TGTGCCAGCAGCTTGGGAAACACCGGGGAGCTGTTTTTT. It translates to CASSLGNTGELFF.

The chain couples TRBV24-1 to TRBJ2-3; the D gene is possibly TRBD2 (7 bases). CDR1 is KGHDR, CDR2 SFDVKD, per germline. The CDR3 contains 17 residues. V was cut by 1 base and J by 5 bases, with 18 bases left in between. The CDR3 DNA follows: TGTGCCACCAGTGATTTAGGGGGGGGCAGTGGGAGAGATACGCAGTATTTT. This codes for CATSDLGGGSGRDTQYF.

The chain uses TRBV5-1 and TRBJ2-3, with TRBD1 identical over 7 bases. The CDR3 is 14 residues long. The V and J ends lost 4 bases and 1 base, in that order; junction bases with no gene match: 3. The germline V gene encodes CDR1 SGHRS and CDR2 YFSETQ. The CDR3 DNA sequence: TGCGCCAGCAGCGAAGGGGGCCGCACAGATACGCAGTATTTT. Protein sequence: CASSEGGRTDTQYF.